Described below is a single T cell receptor beta chain sequence and its context. The antigen remains undetermined. This sample is part of a study of HIV-infected patients and healthy controls. Whole blood was used without fractionation, so all unsorted peripheral T cells were included. cDNA was made from 500 ng RNA using alpha and beta constant primers. Each of the alpha and beta chains got its own library through chain-specific third strand synthesis with indices. Each cDNA molecule was barcoded, and a single primer pair amplified each chain. The SP2 site served as the priming point for second strand synthesis. In TCRdb, the 5' RACE reads were re-called with MiXCR into one record per CDR3 protein. This table holds 15,000 to 20,000 distinct CDR3 sequences, roughly 8.9% found once. The CDR3 is 15 amino acids. The germline V gene encodes CDR1 KGHSH and CDR2 LQKENI. V shed 2 bases and J shed 3 bases, with 11 bases lying between them.

Findings of the study overall: HIV+ repertoires were severely depleted of MAIT alpha-chain CDR3s, unlike healthy controls.

This sequence originates from an adult in good health. The chain combines TRBV18 with TRBJ1-5, with D possibly matching TRBD1 (5 bases). Specimen: blood. The CDR3 nucleotides read TGTGCCAGCTCACCAACAGGAGATTTCAATCAGCCCCAGCATTTT. Translation gives CASSPTGDFNQPQHF.